This T cell receptor beta chain came from a study of blood T cell repertoires in COVID-19. This CDR3 is built from 15 residues. V lost 4 bases, J lost 3 bases, and 15 bases lay in between. Germline V CDR1 and CDR2: SGHTA, FQGNSA. Assay used: immunoSEQ multiplex PCR; TCRdb lists only in-frame clones, some missing. The sample shows about 150,000 clones, around 83% of them seen only once. This rearrangement joins TRBV7-2 to TRBJ1-2, with D possibly TRBD1 on 5 matching bases. The TCR sequence derives from a man in his thirties or forties with COVID-19, enrolled during active disease. Sequenced input: peripheral blood. CDR3 loop: CASSWWNTGDYGYTF. The CDR3 nucleotides read TGTGCCAGCAGCTGGTGGAATACAGGCGACTATGGCTACACCTTC.